This T cell receptor beta chain was found in a study of blood T cells in healthy people across ages. With a J-beta primer mix and a sample-barcoded 5' primer, a second PCR ran roughly 6 to 12 cycles. TCRdb reprocessed the 5' RACE reads with MiXCR, giving one entry per CDR3 protein. The repertoire holds approximately 960,000 distinct CDR3 sequences, with about 28% as singletons. Trimming at V came to 0 bases and at J to 5 bases, leaving 10 bases not matched to a gene. CDR1 is KGHSH and CDR2 is LQKENI in the germline V gene. CDR3 size: 16 residues. This sample also appeared in a second study, on T cells of mothers and their children. As that study records: Donors comprised a few healthy Caucasian mothers plus their six children. Inherited differences only slightly affect thymic shaping of TCR recombination output.

The J gene is TRBJ2-7, the V gene TRBV18; the match to TRBD2 covers 7 bases. The specimen was blood. This TCR came from a woman in her thirties or forties in good health. The CDR3 coding sequence is TGTGCCAGCTCACCACCGCGTCAAGGGAGGGAGAACGAGCAGTACTTC. Its translation: CASSPPRQGRENEQYF.